These 10 T cell receptor beta chains share one sample of origin, sequenced in a study of control samples from healthy donors and cancer patients. Assay: immunoSEQ multiplex PCR; the TCRdb copy retains only in-frame clones and omits some. The sample lists approximately 150,000 clones, 96% occurring once. Sequences were obtained from blood. These receptors all stem from a young woman in good health.

The CDR3 bases are TGTGCCAGCAGTTACCCGGGACCTGACAATGAGCAGTTCTTC. Translated, it gives CASSYPGPDNEQFF. This chain uses TRBV6-5 with TRBJ2-1, with D perhaps matching TRBD1 or TRBD2 (5 bases each). The CDR3 runs to 14 residues. Germline CDR1 reads MNHEY; CDR2 reads SVGAGI. V lost 2 bases to trimming and J lost 5 bases, with 10 bases between them.

The chain carries TRBV5-1 and TRBJ2-7, with 7 bases matching TRBD1. The germline V gene has CDR1 SGHRS and CDR2 YFSETQ. The CDR3 consists of 14 residues. V lost 4 bases, J lost 3 bases, and 7 bases stayed unmatched. Here the CDR3 reads CASSRDWTGYEQYF. The CDR3 bases are TGCGCCAGCAGCCGTGATTGGACAGGCTACGAGCAGTACTTC. The complete variable domain, with remaining parts taken from reference TRBV5-1 and TRBJ2-7, reads KAGVTQTPRYLIKTRGQQVTLSCSPISGHRSVSWYQQTPGQGLQFLFEYFSETQRNKGNFPGRFSGRQFSNSRSEMNVSTLELGDSALYLCASSRDWTGYEQYFGPGTRLTVT.

J is TRBJ2-1 and V is TRBV29-1; D remains ambiguous. Looked up from germline, CDR1 is SQVTM and CDR2 is ANQGSEA. Trimming removed 4 bases at V and 0 bases at J, with 13 bases between. This CDR3 has 15 residues. The CDR3 region has the DNA TGCAGCGTTGTCTATGGGCGCAGCTCCTACAATGAGCAGTTCTTC. Translation: CSVVYGRSSYNEQFF.

The chain has TRBV19 and TRBJ2-2; TRBD2 agrees at 10 bases. The CDR3 covers 14 residues. Germline-derived CDR1 and CDR2 are LNHDA and SQIVND (reference sequence). The J segment lost 5 bases and the V segment lost 5 bases, leaving 2 bases of the junction unmatched. The CDR3 nucleotides read TGTGCCAGTAGTGGACTAGCGGAGACCGGGGAGCTGTTTTTT. Encoded protein: CASSGLAETGELFF.

The V call is TRBV25-1, the J call TRBJ2-1, with 9 bases identical to TRBD1. This CDR3 region has 13 residues. V was pared by 10 bases and J by 8 bases, with 9 bases of the junction left unmatched. Germline values: CDR1 MGHDK, CDR2 SYGVNS. CDR3 amino acids: CATWDRVGDEQFF. As DNA, the CDR3 is TGTGCCACCTGGGACAGGGTCGGGGATGAGCAGTTCTTC.

The chain recombines TRBV19 with TRBJ2-4, with a tentative D call TRBD2 (5 bases). The CDR3 has 15 residues. From germline, CDR1 is LNHDA and CDR2 SQIVND (reference sequence). V gave up 2 bases and J gave up 3 bases, with 11 bases separating them. CDR3 nucleotides: TGTGCCAGTAGTATATTTCACGGAGGCAAAAACATTCAGTACTTC. The encoded protein is CASSIFHGGKNIQYF. Looking up the rest from reference TRBV19 and TRBJ2-4 gives the full variable domain: DGGITQSPKYLFRKEGQNVTLSCEQNLNHDAMYWYRQDPGQGLRLIYYSQIVNDFQKGDIAEGYSVSREKKESFPLTVTSAQKNPTAFYLCASSIFHGGKNIQYFGAGTRLSVL.

This chain links TRBV25-1 with TRBJ2-1; TRBD2 might be the D (6 bases). This CDR3 has 14 residues. CDR1 MGHDK and CDR2 SYGVNS come from the germline V gene. V was pared by 3 bases and J by 3 bases, with 9 bases between. Here the CDR3 DNA reads TGTGCCAGCAGTGAGGAGGGCTACTACAATGAGCAGTTCTTC. Translating gives CASSEEGYYNEQFF.

The V and J genes are TRBV4-1 and TRBJ2-7; the D gene is possibly TRBD2 (6 bases). CDR1 MGHRA and CDR2 YSYEKL come from the germline V gene. Trimming stripped 4 bases from V and 0 bases from J, with 13 bases between. The CDR3 covers 15 residues. CDR3 DNA sequence: TGCGCCAGCAGCCCTCTAGCGATGAGCTCCTACGAGCAGTACTTC. Translating it yields CASSPLAMSSYEQYF.

The chain links TRBV30 to TRBJ1-2; D gene ambiguous. Trimming pared 3 bases from V and 6 bases from J, leaving 8 bases between. Germline V gene lookup returns CDR1 GTSNPN and CDR2 SVGIG (reference sequence). The CDR3 is made up of 11 amino acids. DNA of the CDR3: TGTGCCTGGAGCTTGGTTGATGGCTACACCTTC. Translating gives CAWSLVDGYTF.

This chain connects TRBV9 to TRBJ1-2, with 10 bases lining up with TRBD1. J was trimmed by 8 bases and V by 0 bases; bases with no gene match: 4. The CDR3 length is 14 residues. Per germline, CDR1 SGDLS and CDR2 YYNGEE. The CDR3 loop is CASSVGQGASGYTF. The CDR3 DNA is TGTGCCAGCAGCGTAGGACAGGGGGCGTCCGGCTACACCTTC.